The sequence of this T cell receptor beta chain was determined in a study of cytomegalovirus exposure and HLA in healthy donors. V lost 6 bases and J 0 bases, leaving 12 bases between the germline ends. The CDR3 covers 15 residues. Germline CDR1 and CDR2: MNHEY and SMNVEV (reference sequence). Researchers ran the PCR with 60 Vbeta and 13 Jbeta primers. Sequencing used immunoSEQ multiplex PCR; TCRdb keeps in-frame clones, though not all of them. The sample yields 65,000 to 90,000 clones, of which the top ten take up approximately 3.8%. Input material: PBMCs. The chain has TRBV27 and TRBJ1-5; D gene uncertain. The receptor was isolated from a female donor in good health and CMV-seropositive. In DNA, the CDR3 is TGTGCCAGCAGCCCCGCAGGCTATAGCAATCAGCCCCAGCATTTT. Its protein is CASSPAGYSNQPQHF.